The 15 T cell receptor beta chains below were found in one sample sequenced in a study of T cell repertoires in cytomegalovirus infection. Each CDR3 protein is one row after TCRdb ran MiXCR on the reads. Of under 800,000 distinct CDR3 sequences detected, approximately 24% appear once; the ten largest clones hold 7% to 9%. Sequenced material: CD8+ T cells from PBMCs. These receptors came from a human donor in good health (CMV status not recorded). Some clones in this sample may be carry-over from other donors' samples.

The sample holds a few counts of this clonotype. The CDR3 DNA reads TGTGCCAGCAGCCCTCGACTAGATACGCAGTATTTT. Amino acid sequence: CASSPRLDTQYF. This rearrangement joins TRBV12-3 or TRBV12-4 to TRBJ2-3, with D uncertain. V dropped 6 bases and J dropped 5 bases, with 9 bases sitting between them. CDR3 length: 12 residues.

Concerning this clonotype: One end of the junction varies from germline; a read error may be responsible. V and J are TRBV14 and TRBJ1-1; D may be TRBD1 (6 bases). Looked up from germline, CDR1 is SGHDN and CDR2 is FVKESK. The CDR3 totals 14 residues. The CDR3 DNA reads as TGTGCCAACAGCCACAGGGCGGGGAACACTGAAGCTTTCTTT. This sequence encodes CANSHRAGNTEAFF.

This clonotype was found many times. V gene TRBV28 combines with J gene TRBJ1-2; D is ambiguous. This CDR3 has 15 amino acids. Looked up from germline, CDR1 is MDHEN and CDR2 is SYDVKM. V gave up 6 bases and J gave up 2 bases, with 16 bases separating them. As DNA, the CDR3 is TGTGCCAGCAGCCCCATGGGAGGGTCCAACTATGGCTACACCTTC. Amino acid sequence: CASSPMGGSNYGYTF.

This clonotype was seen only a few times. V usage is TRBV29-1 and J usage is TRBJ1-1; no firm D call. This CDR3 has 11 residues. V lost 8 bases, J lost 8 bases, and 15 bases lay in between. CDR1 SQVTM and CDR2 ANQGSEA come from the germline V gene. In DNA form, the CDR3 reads TGCAGCACCTTCGGCCAAGGGGAAGCTTTCTTT. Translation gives CSTFGQGEAFF.

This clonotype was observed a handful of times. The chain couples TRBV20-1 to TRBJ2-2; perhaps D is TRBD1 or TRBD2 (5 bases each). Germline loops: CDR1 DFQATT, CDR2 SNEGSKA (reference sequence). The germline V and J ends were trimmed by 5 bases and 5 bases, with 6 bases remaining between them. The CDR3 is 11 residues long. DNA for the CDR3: TGCAGTGCTGAGGGGACCGGGGAGCTGTTTTTT. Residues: CSAEGTGELFF.

The CDR3 bases are TGTGCCAGTAGTCCCCCGAACAGGGGGCGGGACACTGAAGCTTTCTTT. This sequence encodes CASSPPNRGRDTEAFF. The chain recombines TRBV19 with TRBJ1-1, with 9 bases fitting TRBD1. The CDR3 extends over 16 amino acids. From germline, CDR1 is LNHDA and CDR2 SQIVND (reference sequence). Trimming cost V 5 bases and J 3 bases; bases outside gene matches: 10.

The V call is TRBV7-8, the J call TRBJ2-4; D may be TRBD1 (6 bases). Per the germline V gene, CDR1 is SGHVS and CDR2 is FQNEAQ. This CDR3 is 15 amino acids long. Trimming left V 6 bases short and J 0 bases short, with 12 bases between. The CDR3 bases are TGTGCCAGCAGGAATTCAGGGGAAGCCAAAAACATTCAGTACTTC. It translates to CASRNSGEAKNIQYF.

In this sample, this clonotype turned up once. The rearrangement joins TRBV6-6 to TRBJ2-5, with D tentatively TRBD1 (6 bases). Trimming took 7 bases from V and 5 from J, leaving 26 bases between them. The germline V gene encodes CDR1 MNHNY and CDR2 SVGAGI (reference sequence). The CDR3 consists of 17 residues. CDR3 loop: CASMRGSHSYKGETQYF. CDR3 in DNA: TGTGCCAGCATGAGGGGGTCTCACTCGTATAAAGGGGAGACCCAGTACTTC.

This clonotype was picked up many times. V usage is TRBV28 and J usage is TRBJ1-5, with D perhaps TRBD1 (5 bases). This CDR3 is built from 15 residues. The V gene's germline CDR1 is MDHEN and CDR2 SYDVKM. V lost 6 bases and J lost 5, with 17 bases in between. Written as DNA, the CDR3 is TGTGCCAGCAGCTCCCGGGACGGAACTTATCAGCCCCAGCATTTT. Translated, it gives CASSSRDGTYQPQHF. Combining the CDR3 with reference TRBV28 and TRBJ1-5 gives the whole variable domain DVKVTQSSRYLVKRTGEKVFLECVQDMDHENMFWYRQDPGLGLRLIYFSYDVKMKEKGDIPEGYSVSREKKERFSLILESASTNQTSMYLCASSSRDGTYQPQHFGDGTRLSIL.

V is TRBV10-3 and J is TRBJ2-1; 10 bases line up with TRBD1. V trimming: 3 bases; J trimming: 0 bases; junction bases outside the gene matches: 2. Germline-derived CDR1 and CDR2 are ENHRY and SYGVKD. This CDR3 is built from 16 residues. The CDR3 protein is CAISDGDRGSYNEQFF. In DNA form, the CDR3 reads TGTGCCATCAGTGACGGGGACAGGGGCTCCTACAATGAGCAGTTCTTC.

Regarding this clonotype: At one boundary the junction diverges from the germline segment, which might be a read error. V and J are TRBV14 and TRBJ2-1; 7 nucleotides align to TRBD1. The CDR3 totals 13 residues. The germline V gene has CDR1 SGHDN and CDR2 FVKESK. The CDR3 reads CVSSQAKQGEQFF. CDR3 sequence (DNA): TGTGTCAGCAGCCAGGCTAAACAGGGGGAGCAGTTCTTC.

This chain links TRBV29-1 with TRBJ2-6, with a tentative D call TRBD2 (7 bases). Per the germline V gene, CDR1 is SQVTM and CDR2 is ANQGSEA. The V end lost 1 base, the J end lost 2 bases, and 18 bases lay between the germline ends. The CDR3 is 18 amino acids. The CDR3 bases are TGCAGCGTTGAAGCCGAAGGAGGGGGGGGCACTGGGGCCAACGTCCTGACTTTC. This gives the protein CSVEAEGGGGTGANVLTF.

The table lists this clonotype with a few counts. The CDR3 DNA sequence: TGTGCCAGCAGCCTGGGCATGTTGGAAGCTTTCTTT. Translation gives CASSLGMLEAFF. The V gene is TRBV5-4, the J gene TRBJ1-1; no clear D gene. V was clipped by 4 bases and J by 8 bases, with 12 bases between them. The CDR3 consists of 12 residues. Germline CDR1 is SGHNT and CDR2 is YYREEE (reference sequence).

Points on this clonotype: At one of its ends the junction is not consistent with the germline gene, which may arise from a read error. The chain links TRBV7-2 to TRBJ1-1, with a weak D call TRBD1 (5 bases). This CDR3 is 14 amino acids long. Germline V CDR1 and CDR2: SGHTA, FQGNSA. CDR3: CASSPLGGATDAFF. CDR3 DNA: TGTGCCAGCAGCCCCCTAGGAGGGGCCACTGATGCTTTCTTT.

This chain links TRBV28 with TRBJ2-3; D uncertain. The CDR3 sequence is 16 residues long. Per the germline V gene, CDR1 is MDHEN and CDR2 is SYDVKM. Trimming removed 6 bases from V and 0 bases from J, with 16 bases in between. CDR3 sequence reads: CASRPRPEPSTDTQYF. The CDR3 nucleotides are TGTGCCAGCAGACCCCGACCGGAACCTAGCACAGATACGCAGTATTTT.